This T cell receptor beta chain is drawn from a study of response to subunit inactivated influenza vaccine. TCRdb ran MiXCR on the RT-PCR reads and lists one entry per CDR3 protein. Among some 540,000 distinct CDR3 sequences, approximately 20% were seen once, and the ten largest hold under 3.5%. CDR3 size: 13 residues. Germline V gene lookup returns CDR1 MNHNS and CDR2 SASEGT. Trimming left V 4 bases short and J 5 bases short, with 11 bases between. The same specimen was also included in a second study, on T cells expressing NK-cell markers. That work contributes: Researchers built TCR beta cDNA using 5'RACE template switching with UMIs.

Sequencing was performed on CD4+ T cells sorted from PBMCs, taken about 13 days after vaccination. The sequence was obtained from a man aged 45-60 years who received an inactivated influenza vaccine. The genes are TRBV6-1 and TRBJ2-5; D is perhaps TRBD1 (5 bases). The CDR3 loop is CASSVRALETQYF. The CDR3 region has the DNA TGTGCCAGCAGTGTCAGGGCCCTGGAGACCCAGTACTTC.